The 2 T cell receptor beta chains below come from one sample, sequenced in a study of cytomegalovirus exposure and HLA in healthy donors. 13 Jbeta primers and 60 Vbeta primers were used for the PCR. The protocol was immunoSEQ multiplex PCR, while the TCRdb copy is restricted to in-frame clones and leaves out a portion. The sample records about 150,000 clones, more than 75% being singletons. The sequenced sample was PBMCs. The receptors stem from a man aged 25 to 40 in good health and CMV-seropositive.

The rearrangement uses TRBV27 and TRBJ2-7; 10 bases are shared with TRBD2. V lost 5 bases, J lost 2 bases, and 3 bases stayed unmatched. Germline loops: CDR1 MNHEY, CDR2 SMNVEV (reference sequence). The CDR3 is 14 residues long. Written as DNA, the CDR3 is TGTGCCAGCAGTGGGACTAGCGCTGCCTACGAGCAGTACTTC. This encodes CASSGTSAAYEQYF.

The V gene is TRBV5-1, the J gene TRBJ2-1; 7 nucleotides agree with TRBD1. The CDR3 has 15 amino acids. Germline V gene lookup returns CDR1 SGHRS and CDR2 YFSETQ. The trim removed 4 bases at V and 5 bases at J, leaving 9 bases unmatched. CDR3 protein: CASSVVGGADNEQFF. Here the CDR3 DNA reads TGCGCCAGCAGCGTGGTAGGGGGCGCCGACAATGAGCAGTTCTTC.